This TCR beta chain originates from a study of T cell responses to AZD1222 COVID-19 vaccine. Study observations and caveats: The sample set comprised mostly white British donors with more females, and clonal diversity was possibly underestimated. The breadth and depth of Spike-specific TCRs increased once two AZD1222 doses had been given.

As concerns this clone: Its target is unknown.

Repertoires were generated with immunoSEQ multiplex PCR, while TCRdb's copy carries only in-frame clones and drops some. Here the sample spans around 110,000 clones, about nine tenths being singletons. Germline values: CDR1 SGHAT, CDR2 FQNNGV. V gave up 2 bases and J gave up 0 bases, with 11 bases separating them. The CDR3 runs to 16 residues. This clonotype was sampled from an adult in good health. The chain is built from TRBV11-2 and TRBJ1-3, with D uncertain. The starting material was peripheral blood, obtained on day 0 of AZD1222 vaccination. CDR3 in DNA: TGTGCCAGCAGCTTAAAGAGAACCGGCTCTGGAAACACCATATATTTT. Encoded protein: CASSLKRTGSGNTIYF.